This passage covers 19 T cell receptor beta chains from one sample sequenced in a study of blood T cells in healthy people across ages. The second PCR ran roughly 6 to 11 cycles with a sample-barcoded 5' primer and J-beta primers. TCRdb re-analysed the 5' RACE reads in MiXCR, keeping a single row per CDR3 protein. The sample records around 1,000,000 distinct CDR3 sequences, 20% to 25% being singletons. A further study also used this sample, focusing on T cells of mothers and their children.

The sequenced sample consisted of blood. Receptor source: a girl aged 2-15 years in good health.

J is TRBJ1-4 and V is TRBV4-1, with D tentatively TRBD1 (6 bases). Per the germline V gene, CDR1 is MGHRA and CDR2 is YSYEKL. Trimming removed 10 bases from V and 4 bases from J, with 22 bases in between. CDR3 length: 16 residues. CDR3 coding DNA: TGCGCCACCAGAACCACATGGGACACTGTTAATGAAAAACTGTTTTTT. Amino acids: CATRTTWDTVNEKLFF.

This clonotype was seen a handful of times. The V gene is TRBV11-2, the J gene TRBJ2-3; D is possibly TRBD1 or TRBD2 (6 bases each). The CDR3 sequence is 15 residues long. V lost 2 bases and J 4 bases, leaving 13 bases between the germline ends. The germline V gene has CDR1 SGHAT and CDR2 FQNNGV. The CDR3, as DNA: TGTGCCAGCAGCTTAAGGGGGGAGTCCTCAGATACGCAGTATTTT. This sequence encodes CASSLRGESSDTQYF.

In its sample, this clonotype was seen a few times. The rearrangement links TRBV5-6 to TRBJ1-4, with 7 bases lining up with TRBD1. The CDR3 loop spans 16 amino acids. V dropped 5 bases and J dropped 6; count of bases not matched to a gene: 13. Germline V CDR1 and CDR2: SGHDT, YYEEEE. CDR3 amino acids: CASRTLHRGGYEKLFF. The CDR3 DNA is TGTGCCAGCAGGACCTTACACAGGGGAGGCTATGAAAAACTGTTTTTT.

This clonotype was counted between two and nine times. J is TRBJ2-3 and V is TRBV6-6; 9 bases are a match to TRBD2. There are 14 residues in the CDR3. The germline V gene encodes CDR1 MNHNY and CDR2 SVGAGI (reference sequence). The trim removed 1 base at V and 6 bases at J, leaving 2 bases unmatched. Written as DNA, the CDR3 is TGTGCCAGCAGTTACTGGACTAGCGTGGATACGCAGTATTTT. This sequence encodes CASSYWTSVDTQYF.

CDR3 sequence reads: CASSLTSGDPTDTQYF. The CDR3 nucleotides are TGTGCCAGCAGCCTGACTAGCGGGGACCCCACAGATACGCAGTATTTT. The chain employs TRBV27 and TRBJ2-3; 11 bases fit TRBD2. In germline, CDR1 is MNHEY, CDR2 SMNVEV (reference sequence). The CDR3 totals 16 residues. The V gene end was trimmed by 6 bases and the J gene end by 2 bases; junction bases not matched to a gene: 7.

The V call is TRBV7-9, the J call TRBJ2-5, with D possibly being TRBD1 or TRBD2 (6 bases each). V lost 4 bases, J lost 5 bases, and 17 bases lay in between. The CDR3 consists of 15 residues. Germline lookup yields CDR1 SEHNR and CDR2 FQNEAQ (reference sequence). The DNA of the CDR3 is TGTGCCAGCAGCTGGGGGGCCCTTAGGCGTGAGACCCAGTACTTC. Translated: CASSWGALRRETQYF.

This clonotype has more than one count but fewer than ten. The DNA for the CDR3 is TGTGCCAGCAGGGAAAAGGGACTAGCGGGGGGCATCTTTGGCGATGAGCAGTTCTTC. Translating gives CASREKGLAGGIFGDEQFF. The rearrangement uses TRBV6-1 and TRBJ2-1, with 15 bases lining up with TRBD2. CDR3 size: 19 residues. The V segment lost 6 bases and the J segment 8 bases; nucleotides outside the gene matches: 17. Germline CDR1 reads MNHNS; CDR2 reads SASEGT.

The chain uses TRBV2 and TRBJ2-3; D unresolved. This CDR3 has 15 residues. Germline CDR1 and CDR2: SNHLY and FYNNEI. Trimming took off 0 bases at V and 5 bases at J, with 12 bases between the two ends. This CDR3 reads CASSEAPFEIDTQYF. Here the CDR3 DNA reads TGTGCCAGCAGTGAAGCGCCATTTGAGATAGATACGCAGTATTTT.

This clonotype has more than one count but fewer than ten. This chain links TRBV19 with TRBJ2-7; TRBD1 aligns across 9 bases. Germline V lookup: CDR1 LNHDA, CDR2 SQIVND (reference sequence). The CDR3 spans 11 residues. With 9 bases clipped from V and 8 bases from J, the junction kept 5 bases outside the gene matches. CDR3 region: CASRTGEKQYF. The CDR3 DNA reads as TGTGCCAGCCGGACAGGGGAAAAGCAGTACTTC.

This clonotype appeared a few times. The genes are TRBV11-2 and TRBJ2-5; 10 nucleotides agree with TRBD2. The V segment lost 5 bases and the J segment 4 bases; nucleotides outside the gene matches: 13. This CDR3 region has 17 residues. Germline values: CDR1 SGHAT, CDR2 FQNNGV. CDR3: CASSLSGGGRPGETQYF. CDR3 in DNA: TGTGCCAGCAGCCTAAGCGGGGGGGGCCGGCCAGGAGAGACCCAGTACTTC.

This clonotype was seen more than once but under ten times. Its ends do not fully match the called genes, so a read error is possible. This chain connects TRBV6-5 to TRBJ2-3, with D perhaps matching TRBD1 or TRBD2 (5 bases each). Germline CDR1 and CDR2: MNHEY and SVGAGI. CDR3 length: 16 residues. The CDR3, as DNA: TGTACCAGCAGTTTCGTGGTCCCGGGGCCCACAGATACGCAGTATTTT. Translating gives CTSSFVVPGPTDTQYF.

The rearrangement uses TRBV20-1 and TRBJ2-5; 8 positions match TRBD2. The CDR3 is 12 residues long. From germline, CDR1 is DFQATT and CDR2 SNEGSKA (reference sequence). CDR3 residues: CSSGGRGLTQYF. Written as DNA, the CDR3 is TGCAGCAGCGGGGGCCGGGGATTGACCCAGTACTTC.

This clonotype has just a few counts. The chain combines TRBV7-2 with TRBJ2-7; 8 bases line up with TRBD1. Germline CDR1 and CDR2: SGHTA and FQGNSA. CDR3 length: 15 amino acids. V was clipped by 5 bases and J by 3 bases; unmatched bases: 9. The CDR3 sequence: CASSDPTGAYYEQYF. The CDR3 DNA reads as TGTGCCAGCAGCGACCCGACAGGGGCTTACTACGAGCAGTACTTC. Together with reference TRBV7-2 and TRBJ2-7, the CDR3 gives the full variable domain: GAGVSQSPSNKVTEKGKDVELRCDPISGHTALYWYRQSLGQGLEFLIYFQGNSAPDKSGLPSDRFSAERTGGSVSTLTIQRTQQEDSAVYLCASSDPTGAYYEQYFGPGTRLTVT.

This clonotype was observed a handful of times. This sequence joins TRBV9 and TRBJ1-2; 8 nucleotides match TRBD1. The CDR3 loop spans 13 amino acids. V lost 0 bases and J lost 11; bases outside the gene matches: 6. Germline loops: CDR1 SGDLS, CDR2 YYNGEE. The CDR3 protein is CASSVGQGIWYTF. The DNA of the CDR3 is TGTGCCAGCAGCGTAGGACAGGGGATTTGGTACACCTTC.

This clonotype appeared a few times. J is TRBJ1-6 and V is TRBV20-1; TRBD1 might be the D (5 bases). Germline CDR1 DFQATT, CDR2 SNEGSKA (reference sequence). This CDR3 is built from 16 residues. The V and J ends lost 0 bases and 0 bases respectively, with 9 bases between them. The CDR3 DNA is TGCAGTGCTAGAGATCGACAGAGCTCCTATAATTCACCCCTCCACTTT. This codes for CSARDRQSSYNSPLHF.

V gene TRBV9 combines with J gene TRBJ2-1; 11 bases align to TRBD1. Germline trimming cut 0 bases from V and 3 bases from J; bases unmatched to any gene: 5. Per germline, CDR1 SGDLS and CDR2 YYNGEE. This CDR3 has 17 residues. In DNA, the CDR3 is TGTGCCAGCAGCGTAGGTGTTGGGACAGGGGGCTACAATGAGCAGTTCTTC. Translated, it gives CASSVGVGTGGYNEQFF. The variable domain in full, with the rest retrieved from reference TRBV9 and TRBJ2-1, is DSGVTQTPKHLITATGQRVTLRCSPRSGDLSVYWYQQSLDQGLQFLIQYYNGEERAKGNILERFSAQQFPDLHSELNLSSLELGDSALYFCASSVGVGTGGYNEQFFGPGTRLTVL.

The sample holds a few counts of this clonotype. The chain employs TRBV12-3 or TRBV12-4 and TRBJ1-2; D is undetermined. The CDR3 totals 13 residues. V was trimmed by 5 bases and J by 6 bases, leaving 13 bases between them. CDR3 protein: CASSPFSPNGYTF. Here the CDR3 DNA reads TGTGCCAGCAGTCCCTTTTCCCCCAATGGCTACACCTTC.

This clonotype showed up just a few times. The rearrangement uses TRBV28 and TRBJ2-1; D is uncertain. The CDR3 covers 12 residues. Trimming cost V 5 bases and J 8 bases, with 10 bases left between them. Germline V CDR1 and CDR2: MDHEN, SYDVKM. The CDR3 sequence is CASSRLKDEQFF. The CDR3 DNA is TGTGCCAGCAGTCGACTCAAGGATGAGCAGTTCTTC.

This clonotype has more than one count but fewer than ten. J is TRBJ2-5 and V is TRBV7-9; 11 bases are a match to TRBD2. Matching the DNA end better, TRBJ2-1 makes the J call doubtful. CDR3 size: 18 residues. Germline CDR1 is SEHNR and CDR2 is FQNEAQ (reference sequence). CDR3 nucleotides: TGTGCCAGCAGCACGACTAGCGGGGCTTTGTCGACAGGAAATGAGCAGTTCTTC. Amino acids: CASSTTSGALSTGNEQFF.